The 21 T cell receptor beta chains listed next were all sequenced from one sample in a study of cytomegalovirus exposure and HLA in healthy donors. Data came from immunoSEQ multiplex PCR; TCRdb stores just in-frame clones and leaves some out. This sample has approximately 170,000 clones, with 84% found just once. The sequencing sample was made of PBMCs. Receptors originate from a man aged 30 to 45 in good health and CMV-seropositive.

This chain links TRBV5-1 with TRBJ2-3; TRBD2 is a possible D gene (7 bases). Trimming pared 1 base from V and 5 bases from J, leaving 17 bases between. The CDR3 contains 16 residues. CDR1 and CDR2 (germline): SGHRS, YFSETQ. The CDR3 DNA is TGCGCCAGCAGCTTGATGGGGGGGCCCGGAGGAGATACGCAGTATTTT. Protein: CASSLMGGPGGDTQYF.

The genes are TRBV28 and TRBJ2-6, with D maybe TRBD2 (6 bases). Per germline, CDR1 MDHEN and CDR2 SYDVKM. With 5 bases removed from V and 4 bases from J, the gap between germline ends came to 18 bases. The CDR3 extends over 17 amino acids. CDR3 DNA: TGTGCCAGCAGTGCATATCGGGGGAGAGCCGGGGCCAACGTCCTGACTTTC. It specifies CASSAYRGRAGANVLTF.

CDR3 DNA sequence: TGCGCCAGCAGCCAGGGCCGGAACACTGAAGCTTTCTTT. It is translated as CASSQGRNTEAFF. The rearrangement uses TRBV4-3 and TRBJ1-1; D gene unclear. The CDR3 contains 13 residues. Germline CDR1 and CDR2: LGHNA and YSLEER. V lost 3 bases to trimming and J lost 1 base, with 6 bases between them.

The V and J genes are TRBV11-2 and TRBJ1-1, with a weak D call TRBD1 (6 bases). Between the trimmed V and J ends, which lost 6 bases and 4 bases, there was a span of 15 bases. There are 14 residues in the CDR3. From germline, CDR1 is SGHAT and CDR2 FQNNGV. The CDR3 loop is CASSRAGRGTEAFF. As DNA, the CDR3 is TGTGCCAGCAGTCGAGCCGGCAGGGGCACTGAAGCTTTCTTT.

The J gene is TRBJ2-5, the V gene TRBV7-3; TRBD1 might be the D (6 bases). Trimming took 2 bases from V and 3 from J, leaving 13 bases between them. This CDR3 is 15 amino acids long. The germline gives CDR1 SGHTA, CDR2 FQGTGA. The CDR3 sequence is CASSLSAGAKETQYF. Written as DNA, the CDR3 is TGTGCCAGCAGCTTATCAGCAGGGGCTAAAGAGACCCAGTACTTC.

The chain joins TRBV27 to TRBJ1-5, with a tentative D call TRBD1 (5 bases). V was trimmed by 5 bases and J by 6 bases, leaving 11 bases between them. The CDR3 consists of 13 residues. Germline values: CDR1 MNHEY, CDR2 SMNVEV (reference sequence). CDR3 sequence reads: CASSGTIGQPQHF. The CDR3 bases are TGTGCCAGCAGTGGGACTATTGGTCAGCCCCAGCATTTT.

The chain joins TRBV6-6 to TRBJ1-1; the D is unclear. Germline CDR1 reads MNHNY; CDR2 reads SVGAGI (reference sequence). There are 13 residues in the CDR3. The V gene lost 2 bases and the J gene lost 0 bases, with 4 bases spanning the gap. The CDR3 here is CASSYEVNTEAFF. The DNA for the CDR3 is TGTGCCAGCAGTTACGAGGTGAACACTGAAGCTTTCTTT.

The CDR3 region has the DNA TGTGCCAGCAGCTTCGACATGGGGACACTTCAGTACTTC. It encodes CASSFDMGTLQYF. This chain links TRBV7-6 with TRBJ2-7; tentatively, D is TRBD1 (6 bases). Germline V CDR1 and CDR2: SGHVS, FNYEAQ. CDR3 length: 13 amino acids. The germline V and J ends were trimmed by 3 bases and 10 bases, with 16 bases remaining between them.

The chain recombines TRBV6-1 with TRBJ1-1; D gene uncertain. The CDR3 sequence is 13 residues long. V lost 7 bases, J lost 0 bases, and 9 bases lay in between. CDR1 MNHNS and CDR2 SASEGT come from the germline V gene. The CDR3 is CASKATMNTEAFF. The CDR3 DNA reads TGTGCCAGCAAGGCGACAATGAACACTGAAGCTTTCTTT.

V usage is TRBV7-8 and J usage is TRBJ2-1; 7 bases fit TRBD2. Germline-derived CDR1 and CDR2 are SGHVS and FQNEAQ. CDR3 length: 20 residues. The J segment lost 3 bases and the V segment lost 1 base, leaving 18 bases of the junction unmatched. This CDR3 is CASSLGEFLGLPYNYNEQFF. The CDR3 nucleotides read TGTGCCAGCAGCTTAGGGGAATTTTTGGGACTACCCTATAACTACAATGAGCAGTTCTTC.

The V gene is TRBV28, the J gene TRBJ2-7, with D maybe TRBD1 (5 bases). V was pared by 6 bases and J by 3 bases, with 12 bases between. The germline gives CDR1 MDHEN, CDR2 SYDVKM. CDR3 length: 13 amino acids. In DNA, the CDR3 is TGTGCCAGCAGGGGGCCATCGCTCTACGAGCAGTACTTC. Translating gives CASRGPSLYEQYF.

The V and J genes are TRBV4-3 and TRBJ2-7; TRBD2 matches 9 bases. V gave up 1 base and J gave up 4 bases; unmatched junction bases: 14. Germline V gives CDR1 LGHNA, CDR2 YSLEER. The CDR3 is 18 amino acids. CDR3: CASSQVRGFGGGAYEQYF. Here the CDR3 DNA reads TGCGCCAGCAGCCAAGTGAGAGGGTTTGGCGGGGGGGCGTACGAGCAGTACTTC.

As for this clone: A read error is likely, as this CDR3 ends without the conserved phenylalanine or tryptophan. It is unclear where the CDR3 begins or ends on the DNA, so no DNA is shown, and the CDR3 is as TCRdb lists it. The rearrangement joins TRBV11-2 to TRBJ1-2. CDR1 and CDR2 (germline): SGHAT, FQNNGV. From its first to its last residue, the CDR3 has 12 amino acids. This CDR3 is CASSLGAKNVGV.

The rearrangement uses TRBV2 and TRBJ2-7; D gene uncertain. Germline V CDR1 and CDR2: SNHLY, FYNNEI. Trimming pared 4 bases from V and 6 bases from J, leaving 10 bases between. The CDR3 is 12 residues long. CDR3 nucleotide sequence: TGTGCCAGCAGTGCCCTACCCCTCGAGCAGTACTTC. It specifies CASSALPLEQYF.

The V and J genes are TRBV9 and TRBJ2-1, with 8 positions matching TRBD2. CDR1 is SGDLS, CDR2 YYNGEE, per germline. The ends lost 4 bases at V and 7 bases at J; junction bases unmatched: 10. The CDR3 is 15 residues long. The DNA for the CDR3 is TGTGCCAGCAGCCTTAGTCCGGGAGGGGGTAATGAGCAGTTCTTC. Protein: CASSLSPGGGNEQFF.

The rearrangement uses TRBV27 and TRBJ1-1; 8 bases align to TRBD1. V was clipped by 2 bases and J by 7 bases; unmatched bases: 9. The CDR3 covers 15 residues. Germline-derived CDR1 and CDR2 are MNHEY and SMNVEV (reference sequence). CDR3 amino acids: CASSLRGQVVFEAFF. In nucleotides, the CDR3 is TGTGCCAGCAGTTTAAGGGGACAGGTTGTTTTTGAAGCTTTCTTT.

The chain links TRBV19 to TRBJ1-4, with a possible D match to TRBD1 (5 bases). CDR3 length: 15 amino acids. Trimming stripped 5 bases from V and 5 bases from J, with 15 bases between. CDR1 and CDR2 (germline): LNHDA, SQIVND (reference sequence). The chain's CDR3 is CASSLGQGENEKLFF. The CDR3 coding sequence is TGTGCCAGTAGTTTGGGGCAGGGTGAGAATGAAAAACTGTTTTTT.

CDR3 DNA: TGTGCCAGCAGTTCACCGGACAGCAATGAGCAGTTCTTC. Translating it yields CASSSPDSNEQFF. The rearrangement links TRBV28 to TRBJ2-1; tentative D call: TRBD1 (6 bases). This CDR3 is 13 amino acids long. Per the germline V gene, CDR1 is MDHEN and CDR2 is SYDVKM. Trimming shortened V by 4 bases and J by 6 bases, and 10 bases separated the two germline ends. The entire variable domain, with the rest obtained from reference TRBV28 and TRBJ2-1, is as follows: DVKVTQSSRYLVKRTGEKVFLECVQDMDHENMFWYRQDPGLGLRLIYFSYDVKMKEKGDIPEGYSVSREKKERFSLILESASTNQTSMYLCASSSPDSNEQFFGPGTRLTVL.

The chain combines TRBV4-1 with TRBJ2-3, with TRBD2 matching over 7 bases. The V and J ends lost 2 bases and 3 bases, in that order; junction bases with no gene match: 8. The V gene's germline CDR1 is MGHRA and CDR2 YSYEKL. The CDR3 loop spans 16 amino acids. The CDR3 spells CASSQISSGITDTQYF. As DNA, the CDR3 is TGCGCCAGCAGCCAAATATCCAGCGGGATTACAGATACGCAGTATTTT.

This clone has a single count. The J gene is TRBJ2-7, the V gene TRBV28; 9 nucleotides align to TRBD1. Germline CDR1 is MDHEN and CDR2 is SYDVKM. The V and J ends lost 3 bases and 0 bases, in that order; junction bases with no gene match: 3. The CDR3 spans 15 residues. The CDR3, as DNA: TGTGCCAGCAGTTTCACGGGACAGGGCTCCTACGAGCAGTACTTC. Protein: CASSFTGQGSYEQYF.

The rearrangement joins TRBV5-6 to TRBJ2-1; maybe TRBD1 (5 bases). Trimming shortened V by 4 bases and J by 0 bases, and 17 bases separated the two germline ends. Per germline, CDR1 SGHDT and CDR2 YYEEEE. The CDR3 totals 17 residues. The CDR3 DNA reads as TGTGCCAGCAGCGGATTCCGAGCAGGGCCCTCCTACAATGAGCAGTTCTTC. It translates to CASSGFRAGPSYNEQFF.